A single sample gave rise to the 2 T cell receptor beta chains below, sequenced in a study of identical twins. A single record per CDR3 protein comes from TCRdb applying MiXCR to the 5' RACE reads. Found here are fewer than 550,000 distinct CDR3 sequences, roughly an eighth of them singletons; the top ten hold about 0.94%. This sample was shared with a second study, whose subject was yellow fever vaccine responses in identical twins.

Input material: CD4+ T cells sorted from blood. The receptors originated from a young woman in good health.

V gene TRBV12-3 or TRBV12-4 combines with J gene TRBJ2-1; TRBD2 aligns across 7 bases. V trimming: 7 bases; J trimming: 8 bases; junction bases outside the gene matches: 8. The length of the CDR3 is 13 residues. The CDR3 region is CASKNPGGDEQFF. DNA of the CDR3: TGTGCCAGCAAGAATCCGGGAGGAGATGAGCAGTTCTTC.

The CDR3 reads CSARAQGTNTGELFF. The CDR3 nucleotides are TGCAGTGCTAGAGCACAGGGTACCAACACCGGGGAGCTGTTTTTT. The chain carries TRBV20-1 and TRBJ2-2; TRBD1 might be the D (6 bases). The V end was cut by 1 base, the J end by 2 bases, with 11 bases between. Germline lookup yields CDR1 DFQATT and CDR2 SNEGSKA (reference sequence). The CDR3 length is 15 residues.